These 7 T cell receptor beta chains were sequenced from one sample in a study of cytomegalovirus exposure and HLA in healthy donors. PCR amplification relied on 60 Vbeta primers (plus 13 Jbeta primers). Here immunoSEQ multiplex PCR was the method, and the copy in TCRdb shows in-frame clones only, minus some. The repertoire holds approximately 120,000 clones, with approximately 81% as singletons. Sequencing was performed on PBMCs. These receptors all stem from a woman in her twenties or thirties in good health and CMV-seronegative.

This clone was detected once. This chain links TRBV15 with TRBJ2-7, with a tentative D call TRBD1 (7 bases). This CDR3 is built from 15 residues. Deletions cut 2 bases from V and 1 base from J, with 12 bases between. Germline lookup yields CDR1 LNHNV and CDR2 YYDKDF (reference sequence). CDR3 nucleotides: TGTGCCACCAGCAGACAGGGGGGTAATTCCTACGAGCAGTACTTC. Translating gives CATSRQGGNSYEQYF.

The CDR3 DNA sequence: TGCAGCGTTGAACCCGGTCAGGGTGGCACTGAAGCTTTCTTT. Translation gives CSVEPGQGGTEAFF. The rearrangement links TRBV29-1 to TRBJ1-1, with D possibly matching TRBD1 (5 bases). Germline assignment: CDR1 SQVTM and CDR2 ANQGSEA. Between the trimmed V and J ends, which lost 2 bases and 4 bases, there was a span of 14 bases. This CDR3 has 14 residues. The full variable domain, in which reference TRBV29-1 and TRBJ1-1 provide the parts outside the CDR3, is SAVISQKPSRDICQRGTSLTIQCQVDSQVTMMFWYRQQPGQSLTLIATANQGSEATYESGFVIDKFPISRPNLTFSTLTVSNMSPEDSSIYLCSVEPGQGGTEAFFGQGTRLTVV.

The rearrangement links TRBV6-5 to TRBJ2-3; weak D call: TRBD2 (6 bases). Trimming cost V 1 base and J 6 bases, with 14 bases left between them. This CDR3 has 15 amino acids. CDR1 is MNHEY, CDR2 SVGAGI, per germline. CDR3 nucleotides: TGTGCCAGCAGTTACTTACAGCCTCGGGGGGATACGCAGTATTTT. This translates into CASSYLQPRGDTQYF.

This sequence joins TRBV19 and TRBJ2-7, with TRBD1 as a possible D gene (5 bases). The V and J ends lost 4 bases and 5 bases respectively, with 9 bases between them. CDR1 LNHDA and CDR2 SQIVND come from the germline V gene (reference sequence). The CDR3 is 12 amino acids. CDR3 region: CASSSRVNEQYF. The CDR3 DNA reads as TGTGCCAGTAGTAGCAGGGTTAACGAGCAGTACTTC.

The chain employs TRBV6-1 and TRBJ2-1, with 7 nucleotides matching TRBD2. The germline CDR1 and CDR2 sequences are MNHNS and SASEGT. CDR3 length: 15 residues. J was trimmed by 3 bases and V by 6 bases; bases with no gene match: 8. The DNA of the CDR3 is TGTGCCAGCAGCCTTTTTTCGGGAGGCTACAATGAGCAGTTCTTC. Its translation: CASSLFSGGYNEQFF.

A word on this clone: Germline and junction disagree at one end, which may indicate a read error. This CDR3 is CSSSRVNTEAFF. Here the CDR3 DNA reads TGTTCCAGCAGCCGGGTGAACACTGAAGCTTTCTTT. This rearrangement joins TRBV7-9 to TRBJ1-1; no definite D call. Germline V gene lookup returns CDR1 SEHNR and CDR2 FQNEAQ (reference sequence). The CDR3 spans 12 residues.

V usage is TRBV21-1 and J usage is TRBJ2-3; the listed D gene, TRBD2, was not tested against the DNA. TRBV21-1 is noted as a pseudogene. This CDR3 is built from 18 residues. CDR3 loop: CASSNRTSGIPSTDTQYF. The CDR3 DNA sequence: TGTGCCAGCAGCAATCGGACTAGCGGGATCCCTAGCACAGATACGCAGTATTTT.